The 9 T cell receptor beta chains listed next were all sequenced from one sample in a study of vaccination and CD4 T cells after COVID-19. Researchers used the Oncomine TCR Beta short-read assay to sequence DNA from cultured CD4+ T cells. TCRdb analysed the PCR reads with MiXCR anew, one entry per CDR3 protein. The sample lists under 25,000 distinct CDR3 sequences, more than 20% occurring once. These TCRs' antigens remain unknown. Treatment specified: roughly ten-day PBMC culture with coronavirus spike peptide pools or control peptides (ViraFEST assay). Sequencing was done on a sample of cultured CD4+ T cells from blood. The source is a human donor with COVID-19.

This clonotype has only a few counts. CDR3 nucleotide sequence: TGCGCCAGCAGTGAGCGACGGGGGACTGAAGCTTTCTTT. This encodes CASSERRGTEAFF. The rearrangement links TRBV10-2 to TRBJ1-1; maybe TRBD1 (5 bases). Deletions cut 2 bases from V and 5 bases from J, with 9 bases between. This CDR3 is built from 13 residues. Germline CDR1 WSHSY, CDR2 SAAADI.

This clonotype was seen more than once but under ten times. The V call is TRBV7-2, the J call TRBJ2-3, with 11 bases identical to TRBD1. Germline CDR1 is SGHTA and CDR2 is FQGNSA. This CDR3 contains 16 residues. With V trimmed by 5 bases and J by 2 bases, 6 bases remained unmatched. CDR3 DNA sequence: TGTGCCAGCAGCGGGCGGACAGGGGGCCCCACAGATACGCAGTATTTT. The encoded protein is CASSGRTGGPTDTQYF.

The CDR3 nucleotides read TGTGCCAGCAGACCTACAGGGGGGAATCAGCCCCAGCATTTT. It specifies CASRPTGGNQPQHF. The chain carries TRBV6-1 and TRBJ1-5, with 8 bases lining up with TRBD1. The germline gives CDR1 MNHNS, CDR2 SASEGT. This CDR3 spans 14 amino acids. V shed 6 bases and J 4 bases; nucleotides not matched to a gene: 5.

The CDR3 nucleotides are TGTGCCAGTAGTATAGGCCCTGGGGAAATCTACGAGCAGTACTTC. Residues: CASSIGPGEIYEQYF. The chain recombines TRBV19 with TRBJ2-7; D not certain. V was pared by 1 base and J by 3 bases, with 13 bases between. The germline CDR1 and CDR2 sequences are LNHDA and SQIVND (reference sequence). The CDR3 has 15 residues.

There are a few counts of this clonotype. The chain recombines TRBV11-2 with TRBJ2-7; perhaps TRBD2 as D (5 bases). The CDR3 extends over 13 amino acids. Germline values: CDR1 SGHAT, CDR2 FQNNGV. The V end lost 3 bases, the J end lost 2 bases, and 8 bases lay between the germline ends. The CDR3 region has the DNA TGTGCCAGCAGCTTGAGCGGCCCCTACGAGCAGTACTTC. This sequence encodes CASSLSGPYEQYF.

This clonotype occurred a few times. One end of the junction varies from germline; a read error may be responsible. The chain employs TRBV6-5 and TRBJ2-7; tentatively, D is TRBD1 or TRBD2 (5 bases each). The CDR3 length is 13 residues. CDR1 is MNHEY and CDR2 is SVGAGI in the germline V gene. The CDR3 coding sequence is TGTGCCAGCAGTTACCTTGGTCTCGGGGCCCCCCTCTTC. Its translation is CASSYLGLGAPLF.

The chain employs TRBV11-3 and TRBJ2-3; 8 bases are shared with TRBD2. This CDR3 region has 16 residues. Germline V lookup: CDR1 SGHNT, CDR2 YENEEA. V gave up 2 bases and J gave up 6 bases; unmatched junction bases: 10. The CDR3, as DNA: TGTGCCAGCAGCTTAAGTTCGGGCGGGGGGCACGATACGCAGTATTTT. This encodes CASSLSSGGGHDTQYF.

This sequence joins TRBV7-2 and TRBJ1-5; D is ambiguous. Per germline, CDR1 SGHTA and CDR2 FQGNSA. The CDR3 consists of 13 residues. V lost 1 base and J 5 bases, leaving 6 bases between the germline ends. The CDR3: CASSLEGYQPQHF. In nucleotides, the CDR3 is TGTGCCAGCAGCTTAGAAGGGTATCAGCCCCAGCATTTT.

The chain recombines TRBV27 with TRBJ1-2, with 7 nucleotides matching TRBD1. CDR1 and CDR2 (germline): MNHEY, SMNVEV (reference sequence). CDR3 length: 16 residues. V lost 5 bases, J lost 7 bases, and 16 bases stayed unmatched. This chain's CDR3 is CASSQIQTGQLGGYTF. As DNA, the CDR3 is TGTGCCAGCAGTCAAATCCAGACAGGGCAATTGGGTGGCTACACCTTC.